Listed below are T cell receptor beta chains from one sample, sequenced in a study of blood T cell repertoires in COVID-19. Using immunoSEQ multiplex PCR, the repertoire was profiled, and TCRdb retains in-frame clones only, with some absent. The sample includes approximately 170,000 clones, about 85% of them seen just once. Sequenced: peripheral blood. The receptors come from a man aged 25 to 45 with acute or convalescent COVID-19. The CDR3 runs from the conserved cysteine through the conserved F or W. Fields, in order: D gene, clone size, V gene, J gene, CDR3 DNA, CDR3 protein. D genes are given only for firm matches. The size field is filled for only some rows; it gives once, few, many or a size class.

D: TRBD2; size: NA; V: TRBV5-5; J: TRBJ2-1; DNA: TGTGCCAGCACCTTCGACCCCCGCCTAGCGGGGGGGCAAAATGAGCAGTTCTTC; CDR3: CASTFDPRLAGGQNEQFF
D: NA; size: NA; V: TRBV28; J: TRBJ1-6; DNA: TGTGCCAGCAGTTTTACCAAGGTGGGGGGGAATTCACCCCTCCACTTT; CDR3: CASSFTKVGGNSPLHF
D: TRBD1; size: NA; V: TRBV7-8; J: TRBJ1-5; DNA: TGTGCCAGTAGCCCCGAGACAGGGGATAATCAGCCCCAGCATTTT; CDR3: CASSPETGDNQPQHF
D: NA; size: NA; V: TRBV2; J: TRBJ1-3; DNA: TGTGCCAGCCCCCGAACGCGGGCAAGCCTTGGAAACACCATATATTTT; CDR3: CASPRTRASLGNTIYF
D: TRBD1; size: NA; V: TRBV12-3/TRBV12-4; J: TRBJ1-1; DNA: TGTGCCAGCCGACAGGGGGTGGACACTGAAGCTTTCTTT; CDR3: CASRQGVDTEAFF
D: TRBD2; size: NA; V: TRBV5-1; J: TRBJ2-1; DNA: TGCGCCAGCAGCCCAGTAGCGGGAGTAAATGGGGAGCAGTTCTTC; CDR3: CASSPVAGVNGEQFF
D: TRBD1; size: NA; V: TRBV28; J: TRBJ1-1; DNA: TGTGCCAGCCAATACACCGGGACAGCAAACACTGAAGCTTTCTTT; CDR3: CASQYTGTANTEAFF
D: TRBD1; size: NA; V: TRBV18; J: TRBJ1-1; DNA: TGTGCCAGCTCACCATTCCGACAGGGAAACACTGAAGCTTTCTTT; CDR3: CASSPFRQGNTEAFF
D: NA; size: NA; V: TRBV11-2; J: TRBJ2-5; DNA: TGTGCCAGCAGCCTACGACAGCCCCAAGAGACCCAGTACTTC; CDR3: CASSLRQPQETQYF
D: NA; size: once; V: TRBV18; J: TRBJ1-1; DNA: TGTGCCAGCTCACCGGTTTCCGGGAACGCTTTCTTT; CDR3: CASSPVSGNAFF
D: TRBD1; size: NA; V: TRBV28; J: TRBJ1-1; DNA: TGTGCCAGCAGTTTAACGTCAGGGGGTCAGTCTGAAGCTTTCTTT; CDR3: CASSLTSGGQSEAFF
D: NA; size: NA; V: TRBV28; J: TRBJ1-5; DNA: TGTGCCAGCAGTCTCCTTGAGCGGGATCAGCCCCAGCATTTT; CDR3: CASSLLERDQPQHF
D: NA; size: NA; V: TRBV9; J: TRBJ1-1; DNA: TGTGCCAGCAGCGTAGAATCCGGGACTTTGACTGAAGCTTTCTTT; CDR3: CASSVESGTLTEAFF
D: TRBD2; size: NA; V: TRBV6-5; J: TRBJ2-1; DNA: TGTGCCAGCAGATCTAGCGGGGGTAAGGATGAGCAGTTCTTC; CDR3: CASRSSGGKDEQFF
D: NA; size: NA; V: TRBV5-5; J: TRBJ1-2; DNA: TGTGCCAGCAGCCCACAGGCCCTCAACATCTATGGCTACACCTTC; CDR3: CASSPQALNIYGYTF
D: NA; size: NA; V: TRBV5-6; J: TRBJ1-6; DNA: TGTGCCAGCAGCTTGCCCTCGGCGGGAACACCCCTCCACTTT; CDR3: CASSLPSAGTPLHF
D: NA; size: once; V: TRBV14; J: TRBJ2-2; DNA: TGTGCCAGCAGCAAAATCTATTTGACAAGAAAGATCTCCGGGGAGCTGTTTTTT; CDR3: CASSKIYLTRKISGELFF
D: NA; size: NA; V: TRBV6-5; J: TRBJ1-6; DNA: TGTGCCAGCAAGAGCTCCTATAATTCACCCCTCCACTTT; CDR3: CASKSSYNSPLHF
D: NA; size: NA; V: TRBV29-1; J: TRBJ1-4; DNA: TGCAGCGCCCGTATATCCAGGGATGAAAAACTGTTTTTT; CDR3: CSARISRDEKLFF
D: NA; size: NA; V: TRBV5-1; J: TRBJ1-4; DNA: TGCGCCAGCAGCGCCGGGGGGCGGTGGTCTGAAAAACTGTTTTTT; CDR3: CASSAGGRWSEKLFF
D: NA; size: NA; V: TRBV4-1; J: TRBJ1-1; DNA: TGCGCCAGCAGCCTCCAGAAATCCGCTGAAGCTTTCTTT; CDR3: CASSLQKSAEAFF
D: NA; size: NA; V: TRBV30; J: TRBJ1-5; DNA: TGTGCCGGATCCCACGACAGGAATCAGCCCCAGCATTTT; CDR3: CAGSHDRNQPQHF
D: NA; size: NA; V: TRBV6-1; J: TRBJ2-1; DNA: TGTGCCAGCAGTGAAAGGTCAGAGGCCAATGAGCAGTTCTTC; CDR3: CASSERSEANEQFF
D: NA; size: NA; V: TRBV2; J: TRBJ1-3; DNA: TGTGCCAGCAGTCTCCAAGGACAGCGCTCTGGAAACACCATATATTTT; CDR3: CASSLQGQRSGNTIYF
D: NA; size: NA; V: TRBV27; J: TRBJ1-5; DNA: TGTGCCAGCTCGGACGGCAGGGAAAATCAGCCCCAGCATTTT; CDR3: CASSDGRENQPQHF
D: TRBD2; size: NA; V: TRBV7-2; J: TRBJ2-3; DNA: TGTGCCAGCAGCTTAAATGGAGCTAGCGGGAGAACAGATACGCAGTATTTT; CDR3: CASSLNGASGRTDTQYF
D: TRBD1; size: NA; V: TRBV11-2; J: TRBJ1-5; DNA: TGTGCCAGCTCACTAGACAGGGGCCAGCCCCAGCATTTT; CDR3: CASSLDRGQPQHF
D: TRBD1; size: NA; V: TRBV7-9; J: TRBJ1-3; DNA: TGTGCCAGCAGCTTATTGCCAGGGGGCGGAAACACCATATATTTT; CDR3: CASSLLPGGGNTIYF
D: TRBD1; size: NA; V: TRBV19; J: TRBJ1-5; DNA: TGTGCCAGTAGTATTGAGACAGGGCACAATCAGCCCCAGCATTTT; CDR3: CASSIETGHNQPQHF
D: TRBD1; size: once; V: TRBV7-2; J: TRBJ2-1; DNA: TGTGCCAGCAGCCGGGACAGGGACAATGAGCAGTTCTTC; CDR3: CASSRDRDNEQFF
D: NA; size: NA; V: TRBV19; J: TRBJ1-3; DNA: TGTGCCAGTAGGATCCACGGGGCTGGAAACACCATATATTTT; CDR3: CASRIHGAGNTIYF
D: NA; size: NA; V: TRBV28; J: TRBJ2-7; DNA: TGTGCCAGCAGTCAAACTATCTACGAGCAGTACTTC; CDR3: CASSQTIYEQYF
D: TRBD2; size: NA; V: TRBV6-1; J: TRBJ2-5; DNA: TGTGCCAGCAGTGACAGACGACTAGCGGGGGGGAGAAAAGAGACCCAGTACTTC; CDR3: CASSDRRLAGGRKETQYF
D: TRBD1; size: NA; V: TRBV5-1; J: TRBJ1-1; DNA: TGCGCCAGCAGCCCCGGGACAGGGGGCACTGAAGCTTTCTTT; CDR3: CASSPGTGGTEAFF
D: TRBD1; size: NA; V: TRBV9; J: TRBJ1-2; DNA: TGTGCCAGCAGCTCGCTCGGGACAGGGCTCTATGGCTACACCTTC; CDR3: CASSSLGTGLYGYTF
D: NA; size: NA; V: TRBV28; J: TRBJ2-1; DNA: TGTGCCAGCAGACTTACAAGACAGTACAATGAGCAGTTCTTC; CDR3: CASRLTRQYNEQFF